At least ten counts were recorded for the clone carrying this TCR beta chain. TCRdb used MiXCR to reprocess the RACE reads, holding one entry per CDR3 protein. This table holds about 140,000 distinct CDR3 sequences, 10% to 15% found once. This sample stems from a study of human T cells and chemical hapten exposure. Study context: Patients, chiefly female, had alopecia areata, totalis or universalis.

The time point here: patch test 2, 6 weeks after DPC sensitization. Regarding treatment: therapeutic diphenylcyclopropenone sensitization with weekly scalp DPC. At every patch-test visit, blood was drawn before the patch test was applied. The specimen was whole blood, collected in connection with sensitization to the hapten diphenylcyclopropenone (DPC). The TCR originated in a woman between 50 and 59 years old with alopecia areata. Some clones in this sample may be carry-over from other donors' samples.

CDR3 nucleotides: TGCAGCGCCTGGAGGGGAGGAGGGCGCTACGAGCAGTACTTC. It encodes CSAWRGGGRYEQYF. The chain combines TRBV29-1 with TRBJ2-7, with a tentative D call TRBD2 (6 bases). The CDR3 has 14 amino acids. Germline lookup yields CDR1 SQVTM and CDR2 ANQGSEA. V lost 7 bases and J 3 bases, leaving 19 bases between the germline ends.